This TCR beta chain was captured in a study of blood T cell repertoires in COVID-19. On the study more broadly: Italy, Spain and the United States were the sources of the convalescent and acute COVID-19 samples. Nucleic acid was either cDNA or gDNA, and it came from T cells, B-cell-depleted T cells, or PBMCs.

Original handling: Nucleated cell number was recorded as an estimate derived from reference gene primer amplification. Libraries were prepared by immunoSEQ multiplex PCR; TCRdb keeps only in-frame clonotypes and omits some of them. That table furnishes V, J and clone size, whereas the DNA furnished D and trimming. The sample carries about 200,000 clones, roughly 90% recorded once. Germline CDR1 LGHDT, CDR2 YNNKEL (reference sequence). V trimming: 6 bases; J trimming: 5 bases; junction bases outside the gene matches: 9. This CDR3 has 14 residues. The count of this clone is one. The same CDR3 can be traced to other DNA sequences in this sample.

Sequenced material: peripheral blood. V is TRBV3-1 (or the pseudogene TRBV3-2) and J is TRBJ1-2, with 7 bases aligning to TRBD1. The TCR sequence derives from a woman between 65 and 79 years old with acute or convalescent COVID-19. The CDR3 region has the DNA TGTGCCAGCAGGTTGACAGGGACCGAATATGGCTACACCTTC. It encodes CASRLTGTEYGYTF.